A selection of T cell receptor beta chains follows, all from one sample in a study of spatial heterogeneity in lung cancer. Each CDR3 protein gets one entry after TCRdb re-called the 5' RACE reads with MiXCR. The sample yields 45,000 to 55,000 distinct CDR3 sequences, about 5.8% seen once. Here the sequenced sample was PBMCs, taken at surgery. The receptors originated from a male donor with early-stage non-small cell lung cancer. The CDR3 runs from the conserved cysteine through the conserved F or W. D genes are given only for firm matches. Rows may omit the clone size; those that give it use once, few, many or a size class.

TRBV5-4	TRBD1	TRBJ1-2	-	TGTGCCAGCAGCTTGACCGGACAGGGAGAATTTAACTATGGCTACACCTTC	CASSLTGQGEFNYGYTF
TRBV24-1	TRBD1	TRBJ1-1	-	TGTGCCACCAGTGATTTGGTCGGGACAGGGGACACTGAAGCTTTCTTT	CATSDLVGTGDTEAFF
TRBV5-5	-	TRBJ2-5	many	TGTGCCAGCAGCTTGAATCACGGTTACCAAGAGACCCAGTACTTC	CASSLNHGYQETQYF
TRBV6-2/TRBV6-3	TRBD2	TRBJ2-7	-	TGTGCCAGCTCGGGGGGAACCTACGAGCAGTACTTC	CASSGGTYEQYF
TRBV6-5	TRBD2	TRBJ2-1	medium-sized	TGTGCCAGCAGGACTAGCGGCTACAATGAGCAGTTCTTC	CASRTSGYNEQFF
TRBV7-2	TRBD2	TRBJ2-3	many	TGTGCCAGCAGCACCGCTTGGGCGGGAGATCGAAGCACAGATACGCAGTATTTT	CASSTAWAGDRSTDTQYF
TRBV20-1	TRBD2	TRBJ2-1	-	TGCAGTGCTGGACTAGTAAGGGGTGGGATGGTGAATGAGCAGTTCTTC	CSAGLVRGGMVNEQFF
TRBV7-8	TRBD2	TRBJ2-7	many	TGTGCCAGCAGCGCCGGCCACCACTCCCGGCGGGAGGGCCCCGAGCAGTACTTC	CASSAGHHSRREGPEQYF
TRBV24-1	-	TRBJ2-1	many	TGTGCCACCAGTGATTTTCGAAATGAGCAGTTCTTC	CATSDFRNEQFF
TRBV5-6	TRBD1	TRBJ2-7	many	TGTGCCAGCAGCAGGGGACAGGGATTTGGCGAGCAGTACTTC	CASSRGQGFGEQYF
TRBV20-1	TRBD2	TRBJ2-3	many	TGCAGTGCTAGAGGGAGTAGCGGGAGAGGGACGCAGTATTTT	CSARGSSGRGTQYF
TRBV10-3	TRBD1	TRBJ2-7	many	TGTGCCATCAGTGACTGGGCAGGGGGCTCCTACGAGCAGTACTTC	CAISDWAGGSYEQYF
TRBV6-1	TRBD2	TRBJ2-3	-	TGTGCCAGCAGTGATGTTGCGGGACTAGCGGGAACAGATACGCAGTATTTT	CASSDVAGLAGTDTQYF
TRBV29-1	-	TRBJ2-7	many	TGCAGCGTTACCGACGGAGGCTACGAGCAGTACTTC	CSVTDGGYEQYF
TRBV11-2	-	TRBJ2-7	many	TGTGCCAGCAGCTTAGGACAAGTCTACGAGCAGTACTTC	CASSLGQVYEQYF
TRBV30	-	TRBJ2-1	many	TGTGCCTGGAGTCCCGGCTCCTACAATGAGCAGTTCTTC	CAWSPGSYNEQFF
TRBV28	-	TRBJ2-7	many	TGTGCCAGCAGTTTTTGGGTGGTAGGGAGGCCAGGGGAGCAGTACTTC	CASSFWVVGRPGEQYF
TRBV20-1	-	TRBJ2-7	many	TGCAGTGCTAGAGATCCCAGGGACTACGAGCAGTACTTC	CSARDPRDYEQYF
TRBV20-1	TRBD1	TRBJ1-2	many	TGCAGTGCTAGAGCGGACAGGGGGTTAGGAGGCTACACCTTC	CSARADRGLGGYTF
TRBV6-2/TRBV6-3	TRBD1	TRBJ1-1	many	TGTGCCAGCAGTCTACAGGGGGCGAACACTGAAGCTTTCTTT	CASSLQGANTEAFF
TRBV2	-	TRBJ1-1	many	TGTGCCAGCAAGGGTACAAACCAGAACACTGAAGCTTTCTTT	CASKGTNQNTEAFF
TRBV9	TRBD1	TRBJ1-2	many	TGTGCCAGCAGCGTTGGGACAGAGTACTATGGCTACACCTTC	CASSVGTEYYGYTF
TRBV6-6	-	TRBJ2-1	many	TGTGCCAGCAAAAAGGGACTGGCCCAGAGCTCCTACAATGAGCAGTTCTTC	CASKKGLAQSSYNEQFF
TRBV7-8	-	TRBJ2-7	many	TGTGCCAGCAGCCACCGGGAGCACGGGATCTACGAGCAGTACTTC	CASSHREHGIYEQYF
TRBV4-1	-	TRBJ2-3	many	TGCGCCAGCAGCCCTAGGGACTCGGGCCGGGAAGATACGCAGTATTTT	CASSPRDSGREDTQYF
TRBV3-1	TRBD2	TRBJ2-1	many	TGTGCCAGCAGCCAAGAACTAGCGGGTTACAATGAGCAGTTCTTC	CASSQELAGYNEQFF
TRBV7-9	TRBD2	TRBJ2-2	-	TGTGCCAGCAGCAACACTTGGGAGGGCCTGAGTCCCGGGGAGCTGTTTTTT	CASSNTWEGLSPGELFF
TRBV11-2	-	TRBJ2-7	few	TGTGCCAGCAGCTTAGCTCCAGAGCAGTACTTC	CASSLAPEQYF
TRBV28	-	TRBJ2-1	many	TGTGCCAGCAGCAAGGGAATTTACAATGAGCAGTTCTTC	CASSKGIYNEQFF
TRBV6-2/TRBV6-3	-	TRBJ2-1	many	TGTGCCAGCAGTGAAAGACTCCCCTACAATGAGCAGTTCTTC	CASSERLPYNEQFF
TRBV14	-	TRBJ2-3	many	TGTGCCAGCAGCCAAATCACAGCTAGCACAGATACGCAGTATTTT	CASSQITASTDTQYF
TRBV6-2/TRBV6-3	-	TRBJ2-1	many	TGTGCCAGCAGTTACGGGGGGAGGACAAGAAATGAGCAGTTCTTC	CASSYGGRTRNEQFF
TRBV4-2	-	TRBJ2-3	many	TGTGCCAGCAGCCAAGATTGGGCTAGTAGGGATACGCAGTATTTT	CASSQDWASRDTQYF